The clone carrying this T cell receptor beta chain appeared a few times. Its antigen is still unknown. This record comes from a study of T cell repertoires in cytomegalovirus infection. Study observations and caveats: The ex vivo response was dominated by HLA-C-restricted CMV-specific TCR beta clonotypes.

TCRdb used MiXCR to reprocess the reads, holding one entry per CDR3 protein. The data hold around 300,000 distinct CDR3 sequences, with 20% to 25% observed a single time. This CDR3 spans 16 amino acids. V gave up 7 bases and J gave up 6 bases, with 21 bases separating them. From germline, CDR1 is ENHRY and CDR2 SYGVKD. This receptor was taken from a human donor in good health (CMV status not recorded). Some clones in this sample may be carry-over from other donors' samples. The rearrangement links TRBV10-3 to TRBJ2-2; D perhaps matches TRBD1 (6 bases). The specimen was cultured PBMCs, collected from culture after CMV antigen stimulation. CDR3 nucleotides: TGTGCCATCACTGCCAGGGGTGTTGTCGGGGCCGGGGAGCTGTTTTTT. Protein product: CAITARGVVGAGELFF.